Listed below are T cell receptor beta chains from one sample, sequenced in a study of blood T cell repertoires in COVID-19. Data came from immunoSEQ multiplex PCR; TCRdb stores just in-frame clones and leaves some out. The sample consists of approximately 150,000 clones, roughly 78% of them appearing once. Source material: PBMCs or T cells enriched from blood (not recorded which). These receptors were obtained from a woman between 65 and 79 years old in a cohort exposed to, infected with or recovered from COVID-19 (not recorded which). Both conserved end residues are part of each CDR3. A D gene is named only where the DNA matches it firmly. Clone size is shown for a subset of rows, as once, few, many or a class of expanded clone.

j_call | clone_size | d_call | v_call | cdr3_aa | cdr3_nt
TRBJ2-7 | - | - | TRBV12-3/TRBV12-4 | CASSFLGSGVQYF | TGTGCCAGCAGTTTTCTCGGGTCAGGGGTGCAGTACTTC
TRBJ1-6 | - | - | TRBV19 | CASSRTGWDSPLHF | TGTGCCAGTAGTCGTACGGGGTGGGATTCACCCCTCCACTTT
TRBJ1-1 | few | - | TRBV20-1 | CSASPRGKLNTEAFF | TGCAGTGCTAGTCCTCGGGGGAAGCTGAACACTGAAGCTTTCTTT
TRBJ2-7 | - | - | TRBV2 | CASSQRQRTYEQYF | TGTGCCAGCAGCCAAAGGCAGCGTACCTACGAGCAGTACTTC
TRBJ1-1 | few | - | TRBV4-2 | CASSPIGMTNTEAFF | TGTGCCAGCAGCCCAATCGGGATGACGAACACTGAAGCTTTCTTT
TRBJ2-2 | - | - | TRBV5-1 | CASSLAPRITGELFF | TGCGCCAGCAGCTTGGCCCCTAGAATCACCGGGGAGCTGTTTTTT
TRBJ2-1 | - | - | TRBV21-1 | CASSKEVGTSGRTNNEQFF | TGTGCCAGCAGCAAAGAGGTAGGGACTAGCGGGAGGACTAACAATGAGCAGTTCTTC
TRBJ1-2 | - | - | TRBV28 | CASSFPRNGGGGYTF | TGTGCCAGCAGTTTTCCACGTAATGGGGGCGGGGGCTACACCTTC
TRBJ2-7 | - | TRBD2 | TRBV19 | CASTRTSGSYYEQYF | TGTGCCAGTACCCGGACTAGCGGCTCCTATTACGAGCAGTACTTC
TRBJ1-3 | few | TRBD1 | TRBV7-9 | CASSFFNSGTGRGNTIYF | TGTGCCAGCAGCTTCTTTAATTCCGGGACAGGGAGAGGAAACACCATATATTTT
TRBJ1-5 | - | - | TRBV10-3 | CAISEVRSNQPQHF | TGTGCCATCAGTGAGGTCCGTAGCAATCAGCCCCAGCATTTT
TRBJ2-1 | - | TRBD1 | TRBV9 | CASSVLGTGYNEQFF | TGTGCCAGCAGCGTTCTAGGGACAGGTTACAATGAGCAGTTCTTC
TRBJ1-2 | - | - | TRBV11-2 | CASSLSGSASGYTF | TGTGCCAGCAGCCTCAGTGGATCAGCTAGTGGCTACACCTTC
TRBJ1-1 | - | - | TRBV19 | CASSAPKWANTEAFF | TGTGCCAGTAGTGCCCCTAAGTGGGCGAACACTGAAGCTTTCTTT
TRBJ2-1 | - | TRBD1 | TRBV5-1 | CASSLAGTASLNEQFF | TGCGCCAGCAGCTTAGCTGGGACAGCCAGCCTAAATGAGCAGTTCTTC